The 9 T cell receptor beta chains given below trace back to one sample, sequenced in a study of Tregs in tolerant kidney transplant recipients. Clones were read by immunoSEQ multiplex PCR, and TCRdb kept only the in-frame ones, dropping some. The sample includes roughly 80,000 clones, approximately 90% seen only once; the top ten take approximately 0.37%. The input for sequencing was Tregs from blood, taken before the transplant. These receptors were taken from a human donor who received a combined kidney and bone marrow transplant.

This rearrangement joins TRBV19 to TRBJ1-5; weak D call: TRBD1 (5 bases). V lost 5 bases, J lost 2 bases, and 13 bases lay in between. The CDR3 has 15 residues. Germline lookup yields CDR1 LNHDA and CDR2 SQIVND (reference sequence). CDR3: CASSFGGGGNQPQHF. CDR3 nucleotide sequence: TGTGCCAGTAGTTTCGGGGGTGGGGGCAATCAGCCCCAGCATTTT. The whole variable domain, filled in from reference TRBV19 and TRBJ1-5, reads DGGITQSPKYLFRKEGQNVTLSCEQNLNHDAMYWYRQDPGQGLRLIYYSQIVNDFQKGDIAEGYSVSREKKESFPLTVTSAQKNPTAFYLCASSFGGGGNQPQHFGDGTRLSIL.

The chain links TRBV18 to TRBJ2-6; the D call may be TRBD1 or TRBD2 (5 bases each). Germline V CDR1 and CDR2: KGHSH, LQKENI. The CDR3 runs 15 residues. V was cut by 3 bases and J by 1 base, with 7 bases left in between. CDR3 sequence reads: CASSPEGSGANVLTF. In DNA, the CDR3 is TGTGCCAGCTCACCCGAGGGGTCTGGGGCCAACGTCCTGACTTTC.

V is TRBV5-1 and J is TRBJ1-6; TRBD1 agrees at 7 bases. The V segment lost 4 bases and the J segment 12 bases; nucleotides outside the gene matches: 7. CDR3 length: 13 residues. Germline V gene sequence: CDR1 SGHRS, CDR2 YFSETQ. CDR3 sequence: CASSRGTAEPLHF. CDR3 nucleotides: TGCGCCAGCAGCAGAGGGACAGCCGAACCCCTCCACTTT.

The rearrangement uses TRBV5-1 and TRBJ1-2; TRBD1 is a possible D gene (6 bases). Trimming pared 0 bases from V and 8 bases from J, leaving 17 bases between. CDR1 is SGHRS and CDR2 is YFSETQ in the germline V gene. The CDR3 extends over 15 amino acids. This CDR3 reads CASSLAKDRSGGYTF. Here the CDR3 DNA reads TGCGCCAGCAGCTTGGCCAAAGACAGGTCCGGGGGCTACACCTTC.

CDR3 nucleotides: TGCAGCGTTGAACGGCAGGAGACTCTATGGGACTACACCTTC. It codes for CSVERQETLWDYTF. This sequence joins TRBV29-1 and TRBJ1-2; the D is unclear. This CDR3 contains 14 residues. V lost 2 bases and J 10 bases, leaving 20 bases between the germline ends. The V gene's germline CDR1 is SQVTM and CDR2 ANQGSEA. Drawing the rest from reference TRBV29-1 and TRBJ1-2, the complete variable domain is SAVISQKPSRDICQRGTSLTIQCQVDSQVTMMFWYRQQPGQSLTLIATANQGSEATYESGFVIDKFPISRPNLTFSTLTVSNMSPEDSSIYLCSVERQETLWDYTFGSGTRLTVV.

V usage is TRBV2 and J usage is TRBJ1-1; unclear D gene. V was pared by 1 base and J by 5 bases, with 11 bases between. The germline CDR1 and CDR2 sequences are SNHLY and FYNNEI. This CDR3 contains 14 residues. CDR3 loop: CASSEEGSWTEAFF. The CDR3 region has the DNA TGTGCCAGCAGTGAAGAGGGTAGTTGGACTGAAGCTTTCTTT.

This clone appeared a few times. This sequence joins TRBV28 and TRBJ2-1; tentative D call: TRBD2 (7 bases). The V and J ends lost 6 bases and 4 bases respectively, with 22 bases between them. This CDR3 has 17 amino acids. Looked up from germline, CDR1 is MDHEN and CDR2 is SYDVKM. CDR3 coding DNA: TGTGCCAGCAGCACGCCTTGGGGGGGGCAAGGTTACAATGAGCAGTTCTTC. Residues: CASSTPWGGQGYNEQFF.

The chain is built from TRBV7-2 and TRBJ2-3; 8 bases are shared with TRBD1. Germline loops: CDR1 SGHTA, CDR2 FQGNSA. With 8 bases clipped from V and 2 bases from J, the junction kept 3 bases outside the gene matches. The CDR3 totals 13 residues. CDR3 DNA: TGTGCCAGCGCACAGGGGGTCACAGATACGCAGTATTTT. This encodes CASAQGVTDTQYF.

V and J are TRBV6-1 and TRBJ1-5; the match to TRBD1 covers 10 bases. The CDR3 length is 15 residues. Germline V gives CDR1 MNHNS, CDR2 SASEGT. V shed 4 bases, J shed 1 base, and the junction held 1 base outside the gene matches. The CDR3 nucleotides read TGTGCCAGCAGTGGACAGGGGGCGAGCAATCAGCCCCAGCATTTT. Protein: CASSGQGASNQPQHF.